Presented here are 20 T cell receptor beta chains from one specimen sequenced in a study of T cell repertoires in cytomegalovirus infection. These receptors have no identified antigens. TCRdb recomputed calls from the reads with MiXCR, one row per CDR3 protein. The repertoire consists of 200,000 or so distinct CDR3 sequences, with about 40% occurring once and the leading ten covering 55% to 70%. The input for sequencing was CD8+ T cells from cultured PBMCs, taken from culture after CMV antigen stimulation. All receptors come from a human donor in good health (CMV status not recorded). Some clones in this sample may be carry-over from other donors' samples.

This clonotype showed up just a few times. This chain connects TRBV7-2 to TRBJ1-5; D possibly corresponds to TRBD1 (5 bases). Germline V CDR1 and CDR2: SGHTA, FQGNSA. The CDR3 is made up of 15 amino acids. Trimming pared 1 base from V and 3 bases from J, leaving 10 bases between. The CDR3 DNA is TGTGCCAGCAGCTTAGGGGCAGGGTACAATCAGCCCCAGCATTTT. Amino acid sequence: CASSLGAGYNQPQHF.

J is TRBJ1-1 and V is TRBV27, with D unresolved. V gave up 0 bases and J gave up 4 bases, with 6 bases separating them. The CDR3 has 13 amino acids. The germline V gene has CDR1 MNHEY and CDR2 SMNVEV (reference sequence). CDR3 loop: CASSLSLTTEAFF. The CDR3, as DNA: TGTGCCAGCAGTTTATCGTTGACCACTGAAGCTTTCTTT.

The table lists this clonotype with a few counts. CDR3 amino acids: CASTPTGRMDEQFF. As DNA, the CDR3 is TGTGCCAGCACCCCAACGGGTCGGATGGATGAGCAGTTCTTC. The V and J genes are TRBV27 and TRBJ2-1; no definite D call. The ends were cut back, 7 bases at V and 8 bases at J, with 18 bases in the middle. The germline V gene encodes CDR1 MNHEY and CDR2 SMNVEV (reference sequence). The CDR3 runs to 14 residues.

This clonotype was seen a handful of times. This sequence joins TRBV6-1 and TRBJ2-1; no reliable D call. The germline CDR1 and CDR2 sequences are MNHNS and SASEGT. The V end lost 10 bases, the J end lost 0 bases, and 7 bases lay between the germline ends. CDR3 length equals 12 residues. The CDR3 loop is CATTSSYNEQFF. The CDR3 DNA follows: TGTGCCACCACGAGCTCCTACAATGAGCAGTTCTTC.

This clonotype was seen a handful of times. This chain's CDR3 is CAIDTYTGELFF. CDR3 nucleotides: TGTGCCATCGACACATACACCGGGGAGCTGTTTTTT. This sequence joins TRBV7-2 and TRBJ2-2; no clear D gene. V was clipped by 10 bases and J by 3 bases, with 9 bases between them. The CDR3 sequence is 12 residues long. Per germline, CDR1 SGHTA and CDR2 FQGNSA.

Points on this clonotype: An end of the junction differs from the germline gene, which may be a read error. The chain is built from TRBV7-9 and TRBJ1-2; D unclear. The CDR3 loop spans 17 amino acids. Germline-derived CDR1 and CDR2 are SEHNR and FQNEAQ (reference sequence). The CDR3 region has the DNA TGTGCCAGCAGCTTAGCGCAGCCCTCGGGTTATGACTATTGCTACACCTTC. The encoded protein is CASSLAQPSGYDYCYTF.

At least ten counts were recorded for this clonotype. This chain joins TRBV30 and TRBJ2-5; 12 bases match TRBD1. After removal of 1 base from V and 4 bases from J, the junction contained 13 bases not matched to a gene. The CDR3 runs to 18 residues. Germline CDR1 is GTSNPN and CDR2 is SVGIG (reference sequence). This CDR3 reads CAWSDSGTGGVGGETQYF. The CDR3 DNA is TGTGCCTGGAGTGATTCCGGGACAGGGGGCGTTGGTGGAGAGACCCAGTACTTC.

The chain couples TRBV28 to TRBJ1-6; the D gene is possibly TRBD1 (5 bases). Trimming cost V 7 bases and J 7 bases, with 17 bases left between them. This CDR3 contains 15 residues. Germline assignment: CDR1 MDHEN and CDR2 SYDVKM. CDR3: CASTRGTRRNSPLHF. The CDR3 DNA is TGTGCCAGCACCCGAGGGACGAGGCGGAATTCACCCCTCCACTTT.

The V gene is TRBV6-1, the J gene TRBJ1-1; D possibly corresponds to TRBD1 (5 bases). Germline CDR1 reads MNHNS; CDR2 reads SASEGT. V dropped 1 base and J dropped 1 base, with 13 bases sitting between them. This CDR3 is built from 16 residues. CDR3 region: CASSEGRDRWNTEAFF. The DNA for the CDR3 is TGTGCCAGCAGTGAAGGGCGGGACCGATGGAACACTGAAGCTTTCTTT.

This sequence joins TRBV5-1 and TRBJ2-7, with D hard to call. The CDR3 consists of 14 residues. Germline V gene sequence: CDR1 SGHRS, CDR2 YFSETQ. The V end was cut by 2 bases, the J end by 6 bases, with 15 bases between. The CDR3 DNA reads TGCGCCAGCAGCTTTGGGGTAGTCGACGGCGAGCAGTACTTC. This translates into CASSFGVVDGEQYF.

The chain is built from TRBV5-4 and TRBJ2-3; 10 positions match TRBD2. This CDR3 has 16 residues. Trimming removed 0 bases from V and 2 bases from J; junction bases left unmatched: 3. Germline lookup yields CDR1 SGHNT and CDR2 YYREEE (reference sequence). The chain's CDR3 is CASSLASGGVTDTQYF. The CDR3 nucleotides are TGTGCCAGCAGCTTGGCTAGCGGGGGAGTCACAGATACGCAGTATTTT.

This clonotype showed up just a few times. The chain couples TRBV3-1 to TRBJ2-3; TRBD1 is a possible D gene (7 bases). Deletions cut 0 bases from V and 8 bases from J, with 18 bases between. CDR3 size: 16 residues. Germline V gene lookup returns CDR1 LGHDT and CDR2 YNNKEL (reference sequence). The DNA of the CDR3 is TGTGCCAGCAGCCAAGATCCCCAGGGGGGTGTCGGTACGCAGTATTTT. This encodes CASSQDPQGGVGTQYF.

V usage is TRBV4-1 and J usage is TRBJ1-1, with 9 bases lining up with TRBD1. After removal of 3 bases from V and 2 bases from J, the junction contained 4 bases not matched to a gene. CDR1 and CDR2 from the germline V gene are MGHRA and YSYEKL. This CDR3 contains 15 residues. The CDR3 DNA sequence: TGCGCCAGCAGCCACCCGGACAGGGGAAACACTGAAGCTTTCTTT. It encodes CASSHPDRGNTEAFF.

For the CDR3, the DNA is TGTGCCAGCAGCCTCCTTCGTTACAATGAGCAGTTCTTC. Protein: CASSLLRYNEQFF. The chain employs TRBV5-5 and TRBJ2-1, with D uncertain. The CDR3 is made up of 13 amino acids. Germline V lookup: CDR1 SGHKS, CDR2 YYEKEE (reference sequence). Trimming stripped 4 bases from V and 4 bases from J, with 9 bases between.

The chain carries TRBV4-1 and TRBJ2-7; D call uncertain. The CDR3 runs to 16 residues. The germline V and J ends were trimmed by 0 bases and 1 base, with 13 bases remaining between them. Looked up from germline, CDR1 is MGHRA and CDR2 is YSYEKL. The CDR3 DNA reads TGCGCCAGCAGCCAAGATACCAGCGCGCAATCCTACGAGCAGTACTTC. Translating it yields CASSQDTSAQSYEQYF.

J is TRBJ1-2 and V is TRBV27; tentatively, D is TRBD1 (5 bases). The ends were cut back, 2 bases at V and 4 bases at J, with 8 bases in the middle. CDR3 size: 13 residues. Germline V gene lookup returns CDR1 MNHEY and CDR2 SMNVEV (reference sequence). This CDR3 reads CASSLVGGYGYTF. In nucleotides, the CDR3 is TGTGCCAGCAGTTTAGTCGGGGGCTATGGCTACACCTTC.

The chain's CDR3 is CASTPDSGGTDTQYF. In DNA form, the CDR3 reads TGTGCCAGCACCCCGGACAGCGGAGGCACAGATACGCAGTATTTT. This chain links TRBV7-4 with TRBJ2-3; possible D gene TRBD1, 6 bases. The CDR3 totals 15 residues. The germline gives CDR1 SGHVT, CDR2 SQSDAQ. The V gene lost 7 bases and the J gene lost 1 base, with 15 bases spanning the gap.

This clonotype was seen many times. V gene TRBV12-3 or TRBV12-4 combines with J gene TRBJ2-6, with 10 bases lining up with TRBD1. The CDR3 runs to 13 residues. V shed 6 bases, J shed 12 bases, and the junction held 5 bases outside the gene matches. The CDR3 nucleotides read TGTGCCAGCAGAGGACGGACAGGGGGCGTCCTGACTTTC. Protein sequence: CASRGRTGGVLTF.

This clonotype was counted ten times or more. The DNA for the CDR3 is TGTGCCAGCTCACCAGTAACAGGAGTGAACACTGAAGCTTTCTTT. Its protein is CASSPVTGVNTEAFF. The chain employs TRBV18 and TRBJ1-1; perhaps TRBD1 as D (5 bases). The V end was cut by 2 bases, the J end by 0 bases, with 10 bases between. CDR1 and CDR2 (germline): KGHSH, LQKENI. CDR3 length: 15 amino acids.

This clonotype was observed a few times. This chain links TRBV11-2 with TRBJ2-3, with 8 bases aligning to TRBD1. Germline V gives CDR1 SGHAT, CDR2 FQNNGV. CDR3 size: 16 residues. The ends lost 4 bases at V and 1 base at J; junction bases unmatched: 7. CDR3 nucleotides: TGTGCCAGCAGCTCTAAGGACAGGGTCGGCACAGATACGCAGTATTTT. Its protein product is CASSSKDRVGTDTQYF.